The next 23 T cell receptor beta chains were all read from a single sample in a study of T cells after yellow fever vaccination. MiXCR was run by TCRdb on the 5' RACE reads, yielding one entry per CDR3 protein. The sample contains 300,000 or so distinct CDR3 sequences, about 4% of which appear only once. The sample was PBMCs, taken 5 days after the yellow fever booster vaccination. The receptors originated from a man between 18 and 35 years old who received the YFV17D yellow fever vaccine.

This clonotype was seen many times. V gene TRBV6-5 combines with J gene TRBJ1-6; tentative D call: TRBD1 (5 bases). Germline V gene data show CDR1 as MNHEY and CDR2 as SVGAGI. This CDR3 region has 15 residues. Deletions cut 6 bases from V and 8 bases from J, with 17 bases between. The DNA for the CDR3 is TGTGCCAGCAGCCCTATCGGGGGATTTGATTCACCCCTCCACTTT. Protein product: CASSPIGGFDSPLHF.

This clonotype showed up just a few times. The chain uses TRBV5-1 and TRBJ1-1, with D possibly TRBD1 on 6 matching bases. The CDR3 has 16 residues. V lost 0 bases to trimming and J lost 4 bases, with 16 bases between them. Germline V gene data show CDR1 as SGHRS and CDR2 as YFSETQ. CDR3 sequence (DNA): TGCGCCAGCAGCTTGGGATCAGGGGCACTCGTCACTGAAGCTTTCTTT. It codes for CASSLGSGALVTEAFF.

The chain uses TRBV19 and TRBJ2-1; D is unclear. V dropped 7 bases and J dropped 7 bases, with 5 bases sitting between them. Germline values: CDR1 LNHDA, CDR2 SQIVND (reference sequence). The CDR3 is 10 residues long. The CDR3 loop is CASTPNEQFF. CDR3 sequence (DNA): TGTGCCAGTACTCCAAATGAGCAGTTCTTC.

As for this clonotype: The missing conserved phenylalanine or tryptophan at the end of this CDR3 makes a read error likely. The J gene is TRBJ2-3, the V gene TRBV3-1, with 11 bases identical to TRBD2. The CDR3 totals 16 residues. Trimming at V came to 1 base and at J to 2 bases, leaving 2 bases not matched to a gene. Germline lookup yields CDR1 LGHDT and CDR2 YNNKEL (reference sequence). CDR3 sequence: CASSQASGGFTDTQYS. CDR3 DNA sequence: TGTGCCAGCAGCCAAGCTAGCGGGGGGTTCACAGATACGCAGTATTCT.

Ten or more counts support this clonotype. This chain joins TRBV20-1 and TRBJ1-5, with TRBD1 identical over 7 bases. V gave up 6 bases and J gave up 0 bases; unmatched junction bases: 20. Germline loops: CDR1 DFQATT, CDR2 SNEGSKA (reference sequence). There are 19 residues in the CDR3. The CDR3 DNA is TGCAGTGCCCTTAATCCCGTAACAGGGGATCCCTATAGCAATCAGCCCCAGCATTTT. This sequence encodes CSALNPVTGDPYSNQPQHF.

At least ten counts were recorded for this clonotype. V usage is TRBV5-6 and J usage is TRBJ1-2; D is unresolved. Germline assignment: CDR1 SGHDT and CDR2 YYEEEE. The ends were cut back, 1 base at V and 0 bases at J, with 7 bases in the middle. The CDR3 has 14 residues. DNA of the CDR3: TGTGCCAGCAGCTTGAGTGGGGCTAACTATGGCTACACCTTC. Its translation is CASSLSGANYGYTF.

V gene TRBV3-1 combines with J gene TRBJ1-1, with D possibly TRBD1 on 5 matching bases. Germline V gene data show CDR1 as LGHDT and CDR2 as YNNKEL (reference sequence). The ends were cut back, 1 base at V and 3 bases at J, with 12 bases in the middle. The CDR3 runs to 15 residues. The CDR3 protein is CASSQVGGGDTEAFF. The CDR3 bases are TGTGCCAGCAGCCAAGTCGGGGGAGGGGACACTGAAGCTTTCTTT. The variable domain in full, completed from reference TRBV3-1 and TRBJ1-1, reads DTAVSQTPKYLVTQMGNDKSIKCEQNLGHDTMYWYKQDSKKFLKIMFSYNNKELIINETVPNRFSPKSPDKAHLNLHINSLELGDSAVYFCASSQVGGGDTEAFFGQGTRLTVV.

In its sample, this clonotype was seen a few times. The CDR3 bases are TGCAGCGTTGAACACCCCGGAGAGCCCCAGCATTTT. As protein: CSVEHPGEPQHF. The rearrangement uses TRBV29-1 and TRBJ1-5; D not resolved. Trimming shortened V by 2 bases and J by 8 bases, and 10 bases separated the two germline ends. Germline CDR1 and CDR2: SQVTM and ANQGSEA. CDR3 length equals 12 residues.

This clonotype was seen many times. This chain links TRBV6-5 with TRBJ2-1; 9 bases map to TRBD1. J was trimmed by 3 bases and V by 4 bases; bases with no gene match: 7. The CDR3 extends over 16 amino acids. Germline lookup yields CDR1 MNHEY and CDR2 SVGAGI. CDR3 amino acids: CASSLISGQGYNEQFF. In nucleotides, the CDR3 is TGTGCCAGCAGTTTAATTTCGGGACAGGGCTACAATGAGCAGTTCTTC.

This clonotype was seen repeatedly, ten times or more. The V and J genes are TRBV5-1 and TRBJ1-6; D remains unclear. CDR3 length: 16 residues. The V end lost 4 bases, the J end lost 7 bases, and 18 bases lay between the germline ends. CDR1 is SGHRS and CDR2 is YFSETQ in the germline V gene. In DNA, the CDR3 is TGCGCCAGCAGCCGCGACCTTTTCCGATCCAATTCACCCCTCCACTTT. This gives the protein CASSRDLFRSNSPLHF.

This clonotype was observed at least ten times. The gene calls are TRBV29-1 and TRBJ2-2; the D call may be TRBD1 or TRBD2 (5 bases each). The germline V gene has CDR1 SQVTM and CDR2 ANQGSEA. The CDR3 contains 11 residues. Trimming pared 4 bases from V and 6 bases from J, leaving 6 bases between. DNA for the CDR3: TGCAGCGTTGTGGGGGCCGGGGAGCTGTTTTTT. This gives the protein CSVVGAGELFF.

This clonotype was detected only a few times. The chain carries TRBV4-3 and TRBJ2-6, with D perhaps TRBD1 (5 bases). Trimming pared 0 bases from V and 2 bases from J, leaving 14 bases between. The CDR3 covers 18 residues. Germline V gives CDR1 LGHNA, CDR2 YSLEER. As DNA, the CDR3 is TGCGCCAGCAGCCAAGATACCGCACAGGTAGCTGGGGCCAACGTCCTGACTTTC. Translated: CASSQDTAQVAGANVLTF.

The chain employs TRBV7-2 and TRBJ2-7, with D possibly matching TRBD2 (5 bases). From germline, CDR1 is SGHTA and CDR2 FQGNSA. The length of the CDR3 is 14 residues. V lost 4 bases and J 0 bases, leaving 10 bases between the germline ends. This CDR3 is CASSSRTDSYEQYV. CDR3 DNA sequence: TGTGCCAGCAGCTCACGGACTGACTCCTACGAGCAGTACGTC.

This clonotype appeared a few times. V and J are TRBV6-5 and TRBJ1-2, with TRBD1 as a possible D gene (6 bases). This CDR3 comprises 13 residues. Trimming took 6 bases from V and 8 from J, leaving 16 bases between them. In germline, CDR1 is MNHEY, CDR2 SVGAGI. The CDR3 loop reads CASREGGAYGYTF. The DNA for the CDR3 is TGTGCCAGCAGGGAGGGGGGGGCTTACGGCTACACCTTC.

This chain uses TRBV4-1 with TRBJ2-7; D unclear. Trimming stripped 5 bases from V and 6 bases from J, with 17 bases between. Looked up from germline, CDR1 is MGHRA and CDR2 is YSYEKL. The CDR3 length is 14 residues. The CDR3 loop reads CASSGRTVAGEQYF. The CDR3 region has the DNA TGCGCCAGCAGCGGAAGAACAGTAGCCGGCGAGCAGTACTTC.

This clonotype has ten or more counts. V is TRBV5-1 and J is TRBJ2-7, with D unresolved. V lost 5 bases, J lost 3 bases, and 12 bases lay in between. The V gene's germline CDR1 is SGHRS and CDR2 YFSETQ. This CDR3 region has 13 residues. CDR3 region: CASSWNGGYEQYF. CDR3 sequence (DNA): TGCGCCAGCAGTTGGAACGGTGGCTACGAGCAGTACTTC.

This clonotype was recorded a few times. CDR3 sequence: CSVEGSGDSKYGYTF. The DNA for the CDR3 is TGCAGCGTTGAAGGTTCTGGGGACAGTAAATATGGCTACACCTTC. The rearrangement uses TRBV29-1 and TRBJ1-2; 7 nucleotides match TRBD1. V shed 1 base, J shed 5 bases, and the junction held 10 bases outside the gene matches. The CDR3 has 15 amino acids. Germline CDR1 is SQVTM and CDR2 is ANQGSEA. Variable domain in full (rest from reference TRBV29-1 and TRBJ1-2): SAVISQKPSRDICQRGTSLTIQCQVDSQVTMMFWYRQQPGQSLTLIATANQGSEATYESGFVIDKFPISRPNLTFSTLTVSNMSPEDSSIYLCSVEGSGDSKYGYTFGSGTRLTVV.

This clonotype was seen more than once but under ten times. The V call is TRBV20-1, the J call TRBJ1-5, with D perhaps matching TRBD1 (6 bases). CDR1 is DFQATT and CDR2 is SNEGSKA in the germline V gene (reference sequence). V shed 0 bases and J shed 1 base, with 16 bases lying between them. The CDR3 runs to 17 residues. CDR3 amino acids: CSARDPLGAGSNQPQHF. The CDR3 coding sequence is TGCAGTGCTAGAGATCCCTTGGGGGCGGGAAGCAATCAGCCCCAGCATTTT.

This chain uses TRBV10-3 with TRBJ2-5; 12 bases line up with TRBD2. The germline V gene has CDR1 ENHRY and CDR2 SYGVKD. V lost 6 bases to trimming and J lost 2 bases; unmatched junction nucleotides: 7. CDR3 length equals 16 residues. CDR3 bases: TGTGCCATCAGCAAGACTAGCGGGGGAGGACAAGAGACCCAGTACTTC. Amino acids: CAISKTSGGGQETQYF.

This chain links TRBV29-1 with TRBJ1-5; D is unclear. The CDR3 length is 13 residues. Between the trimmed V and J ends, which lost 7 bases and 5 bases, there was a span of 15 bases. Germline CDR1 SQVTM, CDR2 ANQGSEA. The CDR3 region is CSARTVPDQPQHF. DNA for the CDR3: TGCAGCGCCAGGACCGTCCCGGATCAGCCCCAGCATTTT.

This clonotype was observed a few times. The chain links TRBV5-1 to TRBJ1-6; maybe TRBD1 (5 bases). CDR1 is SGHRS and CDR2 is YFSETQ in the germline V gene. The germline V and J ends were trimmed by 4 bases and 8 bases, with 13 bases remaining between them. CDR3 length: 14 amino acids. In DNA form, the CDR3 reads TGCGCCAGCAGCCGCCAGGGTGGGGATTCACCCCTCCACTTT. It specifies CASSRQGGDSPLHF.

This chain uses TRBV27 with TRBJ1-3, with D possibly matching TRBD1 (6 bases). This CDR3 contains 15 residues. Germline V CDR1 and CDR2: MNHEY, SMNVEV (reference sequence). V dropped 6 bases and J dropped 3 bases, with 15 bases sitting between them. CDR3: CASRQQGTYGNTIYF. CDR3 bases: TGTGCCAGCAGGCAGCAGGGGACGTATGGAAACACCATATATTTT.

This chain uses TRBV6-2 or TRBV6-3 with TRBJ1-4, with D perhaps TRBD1 (6 bases). The V and J ends lost 8 bases and 3 bases respectively, with 13 bases between them. This CDR3 has 14 amino acids. From germline, CDR1 is MNHEY and CDR2 SVGEGT. CDR3 nucleotide sequence: TGTGCCAGCCTGGAGAGGGGGGCTAATGAAAAACTGTTTTTT. Encoded protein: CASLERGANEKLFF.